This passage covers 18 T cell receptor beta chains from one sample sequenced in a study of tissue T cells after allogeneic stem cell transplantation. The table came from immunoSEQ multiplex PCR; TCRdb's copy has only in-frame clones and leaves some out. The table shows about 7,100 clones, with about two thirds occurring only once. The source material was blood. These receptors were taken from a female BALB/c mouse in good health. The mouse strain carries the MHC haplotype H2-d.

This clone was seen a few times. Any gene name here is a mouse gene name. The read falls 1 residue short of the CDR3 end, and the missing part is taken from the germline J gene. J is TRBJ1-4 and V is TRBV13-1; D gene unclear. With 2 bases removed from V and 5 bases from J, the gap between germline ends came to 7 bases. The CDR3 contains 13 residues. The germline gives CDR1 NSHNY, CDR2 SYGAGN. CDR3 DNA (partial): TGTGCCAGCAGTGAGGTACAGAACGAAAGATTATTT. It codes for CASSEVQNERLF. The whole CDR3 protein is CASSEVQNERLFF.

Turning to this clone: Mouse gene names and germline throughout. The read halts 1 residue ahead of the CDR3 end, with the missing end drawn from the germline J gene. The chain has TRBV19 and TRBJ2-7, with 12 bases aligning to TRBD2. This CDR3 is built from 13 residues. CDR1 FNHDT and CDR2 SITEND come from the germline V gene (reference sequence). With 6 bases clipped from V and 7 bases from J, the junction kept 5 bases outside the gene matches. CDR3 region: CASKTGGAREQYF. The covered CDR3 bases are TGTGCCAGCAAGACTGGGGGGGCGCGGGAACAGTAC. Together with reference TRBV19 and TRBJ2-7, the CDR3 gives the full variable domain: GGIITQTPKFLIGQEGQKLTLKCQQNFNHDTMYWYRQDSGKGLRLIYYSITENDLQKGDLSEGYDASREKKSSFSLTVTSAQKNEMAVFLCASKTGGAREQYFGPGTRLTVL.

With respect to this clone: The genes are named according to mouse. The sequenced part of the CDR3 DNA is TGTGCCAGCGGTGAACAGGGGCGAGCTGAGCAGTTC. Protein product: CASGEQGRAEQF. The full CDR3 protein reads CASGEQGRAEQFF. The J gene is TRBJ2-1, the V gene TRBV13-2; 7 positions agree with TRBD1. Read data end 1 residue before the CDR3 end; the end is taken from the germline J gene. Germline lookup yields CDR1 NNHNN and CDR2 SYGAGS (reference sequence). The CDR3 loop spans 13 amino acids. V lost 2 bases, J lost 7 bases, and 3 bases stayed unmatched.

This clone was picked up one time. The genes and germline here are from mouse. The read halts 1 residue ahead of the CDR3 end, with the missing end drawn from the germline J gene. The chain has TRBV5 and TRBJ2-5; D may be TRBD2 (6 bases). Trimming took off 4 bases at V and 3 bases at J, with 11 bases between the two ends. Germline-derived CDR1 and CDR2 are LGHNA and YNLKQL (reference sequence). The CDR3 is 14 residues long. CDR3: CASSPRDLQDTQYF. The CDR3 bases that were read are TGTGCCAGCAGCCCCCGGGACTTACAAGACACCCAGTAC.

Note on this clone: Mouse gene names and germline throughout. The read ends 1 residue before the CDR3 terminus; that terminus is restored from the germline J gene. V usage is TRBV13-1 and J usage is TRBJ1-5; TRBD1 aligns across 9 bases. This CDR3 is 15 amino acids long. The germline CDR1 and CDR2 sequences are NSHNY and SYGAGN. V lost 1 base, J lost 2 bases, and 1 base stayed unmatched. CDR3 region: CASSDRQGDNQAPLF. The sequenced CDR3 bases are TGTGCCAGCAGTGATAGACAGGGGGACAACCAGGCTCCGCTT.

In the case of this clone: Genes and germline are mouse. Read coverage stops 1 residue before the CDR3 terminus; the germline J gene supplies the remainder. The J gene is TRBJ1-5, the V gene TRBV29, with 7 bases that match TRBD1. Germline loops: CDR1 MSHET, CDR2 SYDVDS. The J segment lost 2 bases and the V segment lost 2 bases, leaving 3 bases of the junction unmatched. This CDR3 comprises 15 residues. The CDR3 protein is CASSLDRVDNQAPLF. The sequenced CDR3 bases are TGTGCTAGCAGTTTAGACAGGGTGGACAACCAGGCTCCGCTT.

This clone has a handful of counts. The genes are named according to mouse. From the germline J gene comes the end of the CDR3, since the read stops 1 residue before it. This chain joins TRBV13-2 and TRBJ1-4, with TRBD1 matching over 9 bases. The CDR3 is 15 amino acids. V lost 3 bases, J lost 7 bases, and 7 bases stayed unmatched. CDR1 NNHNN and CDR2 SYGAGS come from the germline V gene (reference sequence). The CDR3 protein is CASGASGTGLERLFF. The part of the CDR3 DNA that was read is TGTGCCAGCGGTGCCTCCGGGACAGGGCTCGAAAGATTATTT.

On this clone itself: Mouse names are used for the genes. The DNA ends 1 residue before the CDR3 does, and the rest of the CDR3 is filled in from the germline J gene. The chain couples TRBV1 to TRBJ2-7, with 11 bases that match TRBD2. V lost 4 bases to trimming and J lost 7 bases; unmatched junction nucleotides: 6. CDR1 and CDR2 from the germline V gene are NSQYPW and LRSPGD (reference sequence). CDR3 length equals 14 residues. The part of the CDR3 DNA that was read is TGCACCTGCAGTGGGACTGGGGGGCGCTGGGAACAGTAC. It translates to CTCSGTGGRWEQY. The full CDR3 sequence reads CTCSGTGGRWEQYF.

This clone was counted once. The gene names given are mouse names. The read gets to within 1 residue of the CDR3 end, and the germline J gene fills in the rest. The rearrangement uses TRBV13-2 and TRBJ2-1; 9 bases are shared with TRBD2. After removal of 2 bases from V and 2 bases from J, the junction contained 5 bases not matched to a gene. The length of the CDR3 is 16 residues. Germline CDR1 reads NNHNN; CDR2 reads SYGAGS (reference sequence). The CDR3 bases that were read are TGTGCCAGCGGTGACCGCTGGGGGGGGGACTATGCTGAGCAGTTC. Protein sequence: CASGDRWGGDYAEQF. The entire CDR3 protein is CASGDRWGGDYAEQFF.

On this clone: Any gene name here is a mouse gene name. The sequenced fragment ends 1 residue before the CDR3 boundary, so the rest is inferred from the germline J gene. The rearrangement uses TRBV12-2 and TRBJ2-7; TRBD2 agrees at 7 bases. This CDR3 spans 13 amino acids. The germline gives CDR1 SGHLS, CDR2 HYDKME. With 0 bases clipped from V and 4 bases from J, the junction kept 2 bases outside the gene matches. The CDR3 here is CASSLELGYEQYF. CDR3 DNA, as far as it was read: TGTGCCAGCTCTCTCGAACTGGGGTATGAACAGTAC.

To note about this clone: Each gene name is a mouse one. Sequencing ends 1 residue short of the CDR3 end; the germline J gene provides the rest. The rearrangement joins TRBV19 to TRBJ2-7; 7 nucleotides agree with TRBD1. Germline CDR1 FNHDT, CDR2 SITEND (reference sequence). The ends lost 6 bases at V and 0 bases at J; junction bases unmatched: 3. The length of the CDR3 is 13 residues. The CDR3: CASKDRSSYEQYF. The sequenced CDR3 bases are TGTGCCAGCAAGGACAGGAGCTCCTATGAACAGTAC.

Comment on this clone: Mouse germline and gene names are used. The read halts 1 residue ahead of the CDR3 end, with the missing end drawn from the germline J gene. The chain recombines TRBV4 with TRBJ2-3; 10 bases agree with TRBD2. V lost 6 bases, J lost 0 bases, and 3 bases stayed unmatched. The CDR3 spans 15 residues. Per the germline V gene, CDR1 is LGHDT and CDR2 is YNNKQL (reference sequence). The CDR3 reads CASRTGGGSAETLYF. Incomplete CDR3 DNA: TGTGCCAGCAGAACTGGGGGGGGTAGTGCAGAAACGCTGTAT. Full variable domain (missing parts from reference TRBV4 and TRBJ2-3): ETAVFQTPNYHVTQVGNEVSFNCKQTLGHDTMYWYKQDSKKLLKIMFSYNNKQLIVNETVPRRFSPQSSDKAHLNLRIKSVEPEDSAVYLCASRTGGGSAETLYFGSGTRLTVL.

This clone was seen more than once but under ten times. Mouse names are used for the genes. The read halts 1 residue ahead of the CDR3 end, with the missing end drawn from the germline J gene. The gene calls are TRBV13-1 and TRBJ2-7, with D possibly being TRBD1 (5 bases). The germline V and J ends were trimmed by 3 bases and 7 bases, with 5 bases remaining between them. Germline CDR1 NSHNY, CDR2 SYGAGN. The CDR3 is 10 residues long. The sequenced CDR3 bases are TGTGCCAGCAGTGGGACAGAACAGTAC. Amino acid sequence: CASSGTEQY. From start to end, the CDR3 is CASSGTEQYF.

This clone appeared a few times. Gene names and germline match the mouse. The read comes to an end 1 residue before the CDR3 does, leaving the germline J gene to fill in the end. The rearrangement joins TRBV1 to TRBJ2-7; 13 bases map to TRBD2. This CDR3 has 14 amino acids. The trim removed 4 bases at V and 6 bases at J, leaving 3 bases unmatched. Per the germline V gene, CDR1 is NSQYPW and CDR2 is LRSPGD (reference sequence). Here the CDR3 reads CTCSGTGGAREQYF. The part of the CDR3 DNA that was read is TGCACCTGCAGTGGGACTGGGGGGGCGCGTGAACAGTAC.

This clone was detected a few times. These gene names are mouse names. The DNA ends 1 residue before the CDR3 does, and the rest of the CDR3 is filled in from the germline J gene. This chain joins TRBV13-2 and TRBJ2-5; 8 bases align to TRBD1. The CDR3 contains 15 residues. The germline V gene has CDR1 NNHNN and CDR2 SYGAGS (reference sequence). With V trimmed by 4 bases and J by 2 bases, 6 bases remained unmatched. The covered CDR3 bases are TGTGCCAGCGGTCAGGGGGCGCCGAGCCAAGACACCCAGTAC. Amino acids: CASGQGAPSQDTQY. The full-length CDR3 reads as CASGQGAPSQDTQYF.

Details on this clone: Genes and germline come from the mouse. Read coverage stops 1 residue before the CDR3 terminus; the germline J gene supplies the remainder. The chain couples TRBV20 to TRBJ1-3, with 8 bases aligning to TRBD1. CDR1 GFQATS and CDR2 STVNSAI come from the germline V gene. With 0 bases clipped from V and 2 bases from J, the junction kept 3 bases outside the gene matches. This CDR3 spans 15 amino acids. The CDR3: CGARDLDRAGNTLYF. The part of the CDR3 DNA that was read is TGTGGTGCTAGGGATCTGGACAGGGCTGGAAATACGCTCTAT.

Points on this clone: The gene symbols are mouse symbols. Read data end 1 residue before the CDR3 end; the end is taken from the germline J gene. The chain joins TRBV29 to TRBJ1-1; D gene unclear. There are 14 residues in the CDR3. With 0 bases removed from V and 4 bases from J, the gap between germline ends came to 9 bases. Germline CDR1 is MSHET and CDR2 is SYDVDS. The part of the CDR3 DNA that was read is TGTGCTAGCAGTTTATCTCTGGGGAGCACAGAAGTCTTC. As protein: CASSLSLGSTEVF. The whole CDR3 region reads CASSLSLGSTEVFF.

A word on this clone: Mouse names are used for the genes. The read ends 1 residue shy of where the CDR3 ends; the end is completed using the germline J gene. This chain links TRBV31 with TRBJ1-3, with TRBD1 identical over 11 bases. Trimming at V came to 0 bases and at J to 0 bases, leaving 4 bases not matched to a gene. This CDR3 contains 17 residues. Germline V lookup: CDR1 GKSSPN, CDR2 SITVG. The CDR3 sequence: CAWSLSGTGGSGNTLYF. The sequenced CDR3 bases are TGTGCCTGGAGTCTATCCGGGACAGGGGGTTCTGGAAATACGCTCTAT.